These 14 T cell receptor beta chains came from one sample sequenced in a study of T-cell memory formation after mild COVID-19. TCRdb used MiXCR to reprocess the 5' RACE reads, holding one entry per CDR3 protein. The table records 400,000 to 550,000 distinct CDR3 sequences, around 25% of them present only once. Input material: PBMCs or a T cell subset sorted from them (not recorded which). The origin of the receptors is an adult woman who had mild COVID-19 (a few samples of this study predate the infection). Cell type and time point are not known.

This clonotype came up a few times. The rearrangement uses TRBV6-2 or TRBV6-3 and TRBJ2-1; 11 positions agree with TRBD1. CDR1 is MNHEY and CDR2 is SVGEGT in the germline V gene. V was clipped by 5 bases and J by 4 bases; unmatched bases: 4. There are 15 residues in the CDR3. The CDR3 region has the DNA TGTGCCAGCAGTCACCGGGACAGGGGGTACAATGAGCAGTTCTTC. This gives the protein CASSHRDRGYNEQFF.

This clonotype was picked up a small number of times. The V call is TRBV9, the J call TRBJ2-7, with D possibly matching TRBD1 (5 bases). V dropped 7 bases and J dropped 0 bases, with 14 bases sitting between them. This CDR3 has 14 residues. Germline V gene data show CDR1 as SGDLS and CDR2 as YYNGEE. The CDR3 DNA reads TGTGCCAGCTCTCTACAGGCATTCTCCTACGAGCAGTACTTC. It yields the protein CASSLQAFSYEQYF.

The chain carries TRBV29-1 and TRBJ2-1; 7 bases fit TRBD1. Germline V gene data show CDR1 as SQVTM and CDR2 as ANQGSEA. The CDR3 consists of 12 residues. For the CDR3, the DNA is TGCAGTTCAAGGGGGCTCGGCGATGAGCAGTTCTTC. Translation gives CSSRGLGDEQFF.

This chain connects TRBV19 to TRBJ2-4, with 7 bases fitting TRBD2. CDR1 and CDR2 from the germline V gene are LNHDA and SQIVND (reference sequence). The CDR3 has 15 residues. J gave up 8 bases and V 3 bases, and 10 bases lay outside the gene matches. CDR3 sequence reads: CASSMGGQVADIQYF. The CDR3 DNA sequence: TGTGCCAGTAGTATGGGAGGGCAGGTGGCAGACATTCAGTACTTC.

CDR3 residues: CASSLNVFGELFF. For the CDR3, the DNA is TGTGCCAGCAGCTTAAATGTGTTCGGGGAGCTGTTTTTT. The chain has TRBV7-3 and TRBJ2-2; D is ambiguous. CDR3 size: 13 residues. Trimming pared 1 base from V and 7 bases from J, leaving 7 bases between. Germline CDR1 is SGHTA and CDR2 is FQGTGA.

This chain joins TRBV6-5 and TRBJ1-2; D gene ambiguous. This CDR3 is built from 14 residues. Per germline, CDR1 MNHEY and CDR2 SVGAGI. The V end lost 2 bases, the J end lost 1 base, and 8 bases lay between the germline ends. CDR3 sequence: CASSYHSRNYGYTF. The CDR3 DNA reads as TGTGCCAGCAGTTACCACAGCCGTAACTATGGCTACACCTTC.

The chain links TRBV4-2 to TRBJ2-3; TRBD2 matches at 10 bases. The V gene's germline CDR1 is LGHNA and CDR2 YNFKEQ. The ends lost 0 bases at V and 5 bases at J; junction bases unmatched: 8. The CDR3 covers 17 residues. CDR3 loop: CASSQDHSASGGDTQYF. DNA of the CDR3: TGTGCCAGCAGCCAAGATCATTCGGCTAGCGGGGGAGATACGCAGTATTTT.

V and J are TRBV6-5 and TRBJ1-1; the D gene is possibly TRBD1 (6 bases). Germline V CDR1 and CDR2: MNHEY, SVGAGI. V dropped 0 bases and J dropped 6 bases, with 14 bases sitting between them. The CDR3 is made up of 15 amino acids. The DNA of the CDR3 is TGTGCCAGCAGTTACTCGAATCGGGGGGCGGCTGAAGCTTTCTTT. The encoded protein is CASSYSNRGAAEAFF.

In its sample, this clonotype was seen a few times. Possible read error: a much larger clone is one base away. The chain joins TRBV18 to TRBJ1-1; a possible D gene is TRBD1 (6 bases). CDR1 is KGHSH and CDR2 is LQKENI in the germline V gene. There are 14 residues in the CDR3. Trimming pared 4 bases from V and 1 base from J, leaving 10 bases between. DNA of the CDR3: TGTGCCAGCTCACTGGACAGAAAGAACACTGAAGCTTTCTTT. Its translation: CASSLDRKNTEAFF.

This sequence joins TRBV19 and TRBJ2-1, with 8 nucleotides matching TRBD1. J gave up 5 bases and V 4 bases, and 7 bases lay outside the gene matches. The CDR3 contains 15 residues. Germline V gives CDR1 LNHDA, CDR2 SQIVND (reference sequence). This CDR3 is CASSNTGGIDNEQFF. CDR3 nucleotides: TGTGCCAGTAGTAATACAGGGGGGATCGACAATGAGCAGTTCTTC.

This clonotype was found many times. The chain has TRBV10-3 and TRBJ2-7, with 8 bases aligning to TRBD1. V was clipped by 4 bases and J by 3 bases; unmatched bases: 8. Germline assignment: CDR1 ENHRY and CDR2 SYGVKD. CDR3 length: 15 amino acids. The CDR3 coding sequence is TGTGCCATCAGTGGTGGACAGGGCTCGAACTACGAGCAGTACTTC. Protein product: CAISGGQGSNYEQYF.

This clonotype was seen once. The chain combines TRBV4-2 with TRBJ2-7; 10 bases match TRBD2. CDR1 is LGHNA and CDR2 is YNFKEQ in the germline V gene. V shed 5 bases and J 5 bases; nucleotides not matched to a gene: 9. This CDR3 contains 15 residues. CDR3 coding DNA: TGTGCCAGCAGCTCATGGACTAGCGGAAATAACGAGCAGTACTTC. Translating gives CASSSWTSGNNEQYF.

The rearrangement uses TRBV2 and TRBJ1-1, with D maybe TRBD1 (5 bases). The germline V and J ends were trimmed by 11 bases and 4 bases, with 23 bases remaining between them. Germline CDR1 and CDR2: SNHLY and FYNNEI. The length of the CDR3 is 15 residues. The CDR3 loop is CAPRGRDGWGTEAFF. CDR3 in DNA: TGTGCCCCCCGGGGCAGGGACGGCTGGGGCACTGAAGCTTTCTTT.

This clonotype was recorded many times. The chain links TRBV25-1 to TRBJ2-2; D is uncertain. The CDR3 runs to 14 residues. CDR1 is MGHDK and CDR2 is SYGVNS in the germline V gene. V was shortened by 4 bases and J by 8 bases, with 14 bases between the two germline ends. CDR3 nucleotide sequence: TGTGCCAGCAGTGCCCCAACGGACGGGGGGGAGCTGTTTTTT. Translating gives CASSAPTDGGELFF.